The 22 T cell receptor beta chains below all came from one sample that was sequenced in a study of cytomegalovirus exposure and HLA in healthy donors. Both 60 Vbeta primers and 13 Jbeta primers went into the PCR. Produced via immunoSEQ multiplex PCR; TCRdb's table is partial and in-frame only. The repertoire holds 150,000 to 180,000 clones, with around 80% as singletons. Specimen: PBMCs. The receptor set was obtained from a man aged 18 to 30 in good health and CMV-seronegative.

J is TRBJ1-2 and V is TRBV7-2; TRBD1 is a possible D gene (6 bases). Germline CDR1 is SGHTA and CDR2 is FQGNSA. The CDR3 has 19 residues. Between the trimmed V and J ends, which lost 0 bases and 1 base, there was a span of 21 bases. As DNA, the CDR3 is TGTGCCAGCAGCTTAGCGCTGGCAGAGGGGACACCCCATAACTATGGCTACACCTTC. Amino acid sequence: CASSLALAEGTPHNYGYTF. The full variable domain, its missing parts supplied by reference TRBV7-2 and TRBJ1-2, is GAGVSQSPSNKVTEKGKDVELRCDPISGHTALYWYRQSLGQGLEFLIYFQGNSAPDKSGLPSDRFSAERTGGSVSTLTIQRTQQEDSAVYLCASSLALAEGTPHNYGYTFGSGTRLTVV.

The chain has TRBV11-2 and TRBJ2-1; D remains ambiguous. Deletions cut 2 bases from V and 1 base from J, with 6 bases between. The germline V gene encodes CDR1 SGHAT and CDR2 FQNNGV. The CDR3 covers 14 residues. Here the CDR3 reads CASSLRESYNEQFF. CDR3 coding DNA: TGTGCCAGCAGCTTACGAGAGTCCTACAATGAGCAGTTCTTC.

This chain links TRBV7-2 with TRBJ2-3, with 9 bases lining up with TRBD2. The germline gives CDR1 SGHTA, CDR2 FQGNSA. The CDR3 is 14 amino acids. The V and J ends lost 4 bases and 4 bases, in that order; junction bases with no gene match: 3. CDR3 in DNA: TGTGCCAGCAGCTCGCGGGAGGGGGCAGATACGCAGTATTTT. Its translation: CASSSREGADTQYF.

V gene TRBV19 combines with J gene TRBJ2-7; D is perhaps TRBD1 (6 bases). The length of the CDR3 is 15 residues. The V gene's germline CDR1 is LNHDA and CDR2 SQIVND (reference sequence). The V and J ends lost 0 bases and 3 bases respectively, with 12 bases between them. The CDR3 coding sequence is TGTGCCAGTAGTATAGAAGGGACACAGCTCTACGAGCAGTACTTC. Translation gives CASSIEGTQLYEQYF. Drawing the rest from reference TRBV19 and TRBJ2-7, the complete variable domain is DGGITQSPKYLFRKEGQNVTLSCEQNLNHDAMYWYRQDPGQGLRLIYYSQIVNDFQKGDIAEGYSVSREKKESFPLTVTSAQKNPTAFYLCASSIEGTQLYEQYFGPGTRLTVT.

The chain uses TRBV7-9 and TRBJ2-2; 8 nucleotides match TRBD2. The V segment lost 5 bases and the J segment 5 bases; nucleotides outside the gene matches: 7. Per germline, CDR1 SEHNR and CDR2 FQNEAQ (reference sequence). There are 15 residues in the CDR3. CDR3 bases: TGTGCCAGCAGCAAGGACCAGCGGGAGACCGGGGAGCTGTTTTTT. It codes for CASSKDQRETGELFF.

The chain carries TRBV5-1 and TRBJ2-1; D gene uncertain. Germline V gene lookup returns CDR1 SGHRS and CDR2 YFSETQ. The CDR3 sequence is 13 residues long. With 1 base removed from V and 5 bases from J, the gap between germline ends came to 7 bases. This chain's CDR3 is CASSLNIDNEQFF. Written as DNA, the CDR3 is TGCGCCAGCAGCTTGAACATCGACAATGAGCAGTTCTTC.

This sequence joins TRBV6-1 and TRBJ2-3; perhaps TRBD2 as D (6 bases). Trimming shortened V by 2 bases and J by 4 bases, and 10 bases separated the two germline ends. Per germline, CDR1 MNHNS and CDR2 SASEGT. CDR3 length: 14 amino acids. The CDR3 here is CASSELEGSDTQYF. DNA of the CDR3: TGTGCCAGCAGTGAACTGGAGGGTTCAGATACGCAGTATTTT.

The gene calls are TRBV21-1 and TRBJ2-2; TRBD2 is the table's D call, not checked against the DNA. TRBV21-1 is described as a pseudogene. The CDR3 covers 17 residues. CDR3 bases: TGTGCCAGCAGCAAAGGGTGGGCTAGCGTAAGTCCCGGGGAGCTGTTTTTT. It translates to CASSKGWASVSPGELFF.

The chain has TRBV7-2 and TRBJ2-6, with TRBD1 identical over 9 bases. Germline CDR1 is SGHTA and CDR2 is FQGNSA. V was clipped by 1 base and J by 0 bases; unmatched bases: 4. There are 18 residues in the CDR3. Written as DNA, the CDR3 is TGTGCCAGCAGCTTAGGTGGGACAGGGTCCTCTGGGGCCAACGTCCTGACTTTC. Amino acid sequence: CASSLGGTGSSGANVLTF.

The J gene is TRBJ1-5, the V gene TRBV19; D may be TRBD1 (6 bases). This CDR3 is 15 amino acids long. The V end was cut by 6 bases, the J end by 2 bases, with 14 bases between. The germline CDR1 and CDR2 sequences are LNHDA and SQIVND (reference sequence). The CDR3 DNA is TGTGCCAGTAGGGAACAGGGTATGGGCAATCAGCCCCAGCATTTT. Amino acids: CASREQGMGNQPQHF.

This rearrangement joins TRBV4-3 to TRBJ2-4, with D tentatively TRBD2 (6 bases). Germline V lookup: CDR1 LGHNA, CDR2 YSLEER. V lost 1 base and J 5 bases, leaving 15 bases between the germline ends. This CDR3 comprises 16 residues. CDR3 region: CASSQGVGAGENIQYF. CDR3 DNA sequence: TGCGCCAGCAGCCAAGGAGTTGGAGCGGGTGAAAACATTCAGTACTTC.

V and J are TRBV10-2 and TRBJ2-6; tentatively, D is TRBD1 (5 bases). From germline, CDR1 is WSHSY and CDR2 SAAADI. V lost 6 bases to trimming and J lost 2 bases, with 8 bases between them. CDR3 length: 14 amino acids. CDR3: CASRSGPGANVLTF. Here the CDR3 DNA reads TGCGCCAGCAGGTCAGGGCCTGGGGCCAACGTCCTGACTTTC.

This chain uses TRBV6-6 with TRBJ2-5; 11 nucleotides line up with TRBD2. This CDR3 region has 14 residues. With 4 bases clipped from V and 3 bases from J, the junction kept 1 base outside the gene matches. Per the germline V gene, CDR1 is MNHNY and CDR2 is SVGAGI (reference sequence). The CDR3 loop reads CASSSLAGEETQYF. The CDR3 coding sequence is TGTGCCAGCAGTTCACTAGCGGGAGAAGAGACCCAGTACTTC.

The CDR3 spells CASSLRATGKAEAFF. CDR3 DNA sequence: TGTGCCAGCAGCTTACGGGCGACAGGGAAGGCTGAAGCTTTCTTT. This chain links TRBV7-9 with TRBJ1-1; 7 bases are a match to TRBD1. Per germline, CDR1 SEHNR and CDR2 FQNEAQ (reference sequence). V lost 2 bases and J lost 6; bases outside the gene matches: 9. The CDR3 is 15 residues long.

This clone has only a few counts. V usage is TRBV19 and J usage is TRBJ2-7; 9 bases map to TRBD2. V lost 11 bases and J lost 6; bases outside the gene matches: 14. Germline lookup yields CDR1 LNHDA and CDR2 SQIVND (reference sequence). This CDR3 has 14 amino acids. The DNA of the CDR3 is TGTGCCTCATCTAGCGGGACACCTGAGCGCGAGCAGTACTTC. Protein sequence: CASSSGTPEREQYF.

The chain is built from TRBV4-1 and TRBJ1-1, with 10 positions matching TRBD1. The CDR3 length is 14 residues. CDR1 MGHRA and CDR2 YSYEKL come from the germline V gene. V lost 7 bases and J lost 1; bases outside the gene matches: 3. In DNA form, the CDR3 reads TGCGCCAGCACACGGACAGGGGGGAACACTGAAGCTTTCTTT. Its translation: CASTRTGGNTEAFF.

To note about this clone: Other DNA sequences in the sample encode the same CDR3. The chain combines TRBV15 with TRBJ1-3, with D possibly matching TRBD1 (5 bases). Per germline, CDR1 LNHNV and CDR2 YYDKDF (reference sequence). The CDR3 covers 17 residues. The V end lost 1 base, the J end lost 2 bases, and 15 bases lay between the germline ends. CDR3 sequence (DNA): TGTGCCACCAGCAGAGCCCAGGGAGGGTGGCCTGGAAACACCATATATTTT. Its protein product is CATSRAQGGWPGNTIYF.

The V and J genes are TRBV9 and TRBJ2-1, with 9 nucleotides matching TRBD2. The CDR3 contains 15 residues. The germline gives CDR1 SGDLS, CDR2 YYNGEE. For the CDR3, the DNA is TGTGCAGAAGGGGGTAGCGGGAGACTTTACAATGAGCAGTTCTTC. This gives the protein CAEGGSGRLYNEQFF.

The V gene is TRBV7-2, the J gene TRBJ2-7; 8 bases fit TRBD1. The CDR3 extends over 14 amino acids. Germline V CDR1 and CDR2: SGHTA, FQGNSA. V shed 1 base and J 4 bases; nucleotides not matched to a gene: 3. CDR3 DNA sequence: TGTGCCAGCAGCTTAGGGGACAGGAAGTACGAGCAGTACTTC. Amino acids: CASSLGDRKYEQYF.

The rearrangement links TRBV7-2 to TRBJ2-1; 8 bases align to TRBD1. V was pared by 7 bases and J by 0 bases, with 5 bases of the junction left unmatched. The CDR3 runs to 15 residues. Germline CDR1 is SGHTA and CDR2 is FQGNSA. The CDR3 DNA sequence: TGTGCCAGCACCAGGGGGCCTAGCTCCTACAATGAGCAGTTCTTC. Amino acids: CASTRGPSSYNEQFF.

The gene calls are TRBV2 and TRBJ2-5; D may be TRBD2 (5 bases). The J call may not be correct, given that the DNA end is closer to TRBJ2-7. Looked up from germline, CDR1 is SNHLY and CDR2 is FYNNEI. The CDR3 is made up of 13 amino acids. This chain's CDR3 is CASSVPDSYEQYF. CDR3 sequence (DNA): TGTGCCAGCAGTGTCCCGGACTCTTACGAGCAGTACTTC.

This clone was seen only a few times. The V and J genes are TRBV6-5 and TRBJ1-2; 8 bases are a match to TRBD1. This CDR3 is 15 amino acids long. V lost 5 bases, J lost 7 bases, and 12 bases stayed unmatched. From germline, CDR1 is MNHEY and CDR2 SVGAGI. DNA for the CDR3: TGTGCCAGCAGTAGTCGGACAGGGCCAATGGGTGGCTACACCTTC. Translating it yields CASSSRTGPMGGYTF.